This is a list of T cell receptor beta chains from one sample in a study of CD8 T cells in ankylosing spondylitis. TCRdb analysed the 5' RACE reads with MiXCR anew, one entry per CDR3 protein. The profile shows approximately 290,000 distinct CDR3 sequences, around 20% of them singletons. Input material: blood, either unsorted or a sorted T cell fraction (not recorded which). The receptors originated from a female donor with ankylosing spondylitis or in good health (not recorded which). CDR3s include the opening cysteine and the closing phenylalanine or tryptophan. D genes are given only for firm matches. Part of the rows lack a size; the others show once, few, many or a class for expanded clones.

d_gene	v_gene	len	abundance	j_gene	CDR3aa	CDR3nt
NA	TRBV7-2	14	NA	TRBJ2-3	CASSFTGSTDTQYF	TGTGCCAGCAGCTTTACCGGGAGCACAGATACGCAGTATTTT
NA	TRBV4-1	16	NA	TRBJ1-1	CASSHRAGRQNTEAFF	TGCGCCAGCAGCCACAGGGCAGGCCGGCAGAACACTGAAGCTTTCTTT
NA	TRBV2	13	NA	TRBJ2-1	CASARSLGSEQFF	TGTGCCAGCGCGAGGTCGTTAGGGAGTGAGCAGTTCTTC
TRBD2	TRBV10-3	12	NA	TRBJ2-1	CAISDGGNEQFF	TGTGCCATCAGTGACGGGGGGAATGAGCAGTTCTTC
NA	TRBV30	12	NA	TRBJ1-1	CAWMRGNTEAFF	TGTGCCTGGATGAGAGGGAACACTGAAGCTTTCTTT
NA	TRBV7-9	14	few	TRBJ2-5	CASSLGLSQETQYF	TGTGCCAGCAGCTTAGGGCTCAGCCAAGAGACCCAGTACTTC
NA	TRBV7-9	11	many	TRBJ1-1	CASSSTTEAFF	TGTGCCAGCAGCTCCACCACTGAAGCTTTCTTT
TRBD2	TRBV7-2	16	few	TRBJ2-7	CASSLGDYTSSYEQYF	TGTGCCAGCAGCTTGGGGGACTATACGAGCTCCTACGAGCAGTACTTC
TRBD1	TRBV7-2	15	NA	TRBJ1-5	CASSLRDRDFQPQHF	TGTGCCAGCAGCTTACGGGACAGGGACTTCCAACCCCAGCATTTT
NA	TRBV11-2	14	few	TRBJ1-6	CASSLQGTFRPLHF	TGTGCCAGCAGCTTGCAGGGCACCTTTCGCCCCCTCCACTTT
NA	TRBV20-1	16	NA	TRBJ2-7	CSATSTRGGISYEQYF	TGCAGTGCTACCTCGACCAGGGGAGGCATCTCCTACGAGCAGTACTTC